The sequence of this T cell receptor beta chain was determined in a study of blood T cell repertoires in COVID-19. About the study: Sample material is recorded as cDNA or gDNA derived from T cells, B-cell-depleted T cells, or PBMCs.

Authors' methods: Amplification of reference gene primers was used by the study to estimate nucleated cell counts. Generated by immunoSEQ multiplex PCR, the TCRdb table keeps only in-frame clones and is missing some. The V and J calls and clone size were taken over from that table, and D and trimming were inferred from the DNA. The sample carries about 250,000 clones, almost 85% recorded once. The Seattle patients, enrolled during active infection, were followed longitudinally. The clonotype originates from a man aged 50 to 60 with COVID-19, enrolled during active disease. The specimen sequenced was peripheral blood.

The CDR3 nucleotides are TGTGCCAGCAGTCCCTACCTCTCGAGCGGGGGGATCCCAGATACGCAGTATTTT. Its protein is CASSPYLSSGGIPDTQYF. V and J are TRBV27 and TRBJ2-3; 9 bases are shared with TRBD2. This CDR3 is 18 amino acids long. Trimming removed 5 bases from V and 4 bases from J; junction bases left unmatched: 16. The germline V gene has CDR1 MNHEY and CDR2 SMNVEV (reference sequence).